The clone carrying this TCR beta chain was counted ten times or more. Its specificity is unknown. Germline assignment: CDR1 SEHNR and CDR2 FQNEAQ (reference sequence). The CDR3 extends over 13 amino acids. Trimming took 5 bases from V and 6 from J, leaving 13 bases between them. TCRdb redid the calling of the reads with MiXCR, one entry per CDR3 protein. The sample has roughly 240,000 distinct CDR3 sequences; roughly 6.5% are singletons. This record comes from a study of T cell repertoires in cytomegalovirus infection. Looking at the study overall: Carrying CMV and the relevant HLA type showed in public TCR beta signatures.

Broader study findings: It was HLA-C-restricted CMV-specific TCR beta clonotypes that dominated the response ex vivo. The study identified carriers of CMV plus the relevant HLA from cumulative public TCR beta family frequency.

The source of this sequence is a human donor in good health (CMV status not recorded). Some clones in this sample may be carry-over from other donors' samples. Sequenced sample: PBMCs. The chain has TRBV7-9 and TRBJ1-2; possibly TRBD1 for D (5 bases). The CDR3 here is CASSPQGVDGYTF. CDR3 DNA sequence: TGTGCCAGCAGCCCTCAGGGTGTTGATGGCTACACCTTC.